This TCR beta chain was sequenced for a study of cytomegalovirus exposure and HLA in healthy donors. Background on the study: Within the Caucasian-associated ancestry cluster were around four fifths of the roughly 400 genotyped donors.

The primer mix had 60 Vbeta and 13 Jbeta primers. In the authors' methods: Counted up in a later analysis, unique TCR beta chains came to approximately 77 million, with around 10 million shared. TCRdb's table, derived via immunoSEQ multiplex PCR, lists solely in-frame clones and lacks some. D and trimming come from the DNA, and the V and J calls and clone size come from that table. The sample records some 42,000 clones, roughly 47% being singletons. CDR1 is SEHNR and CDR2 is FQNEAQ in the germline V gene (reference sequence). Trimming cost V 1 base and J 4 bases; bases outside gene matches: 15. This CDR3 is built from 19 residues.

The material sequenced was PBMCs. This chain connects TRBV7-9 to TRBJ1-3; TRBD1 agrees at 8 bases. The source of this sequence is a human donor in good health. The CDR3 is CASSLDFSGWTGHGNTIYF. CDR3 coding DNA: TGTGCCAGCAGCTTAGACTTCTCCGGGTGGACAGGGCACGGAAACACCATATATTTT.